Presented here are 21 T cell receptor beta chains from one specimen sequenced in a study of siplizumab effects on memory and regulatory T cells. The antigens for these receptors are not known. The mixed lymphocyte reaction cells were held in coculture (37°C) for less than 7 days. Sequencing used immunoSEQ multiplex PCR; TCRdb keeps in-frame clones, though not all of them. The profile covers about 3,400 clones, with around half appearing a single time and 4.8% taken by the ten largest. Sequenced material: CFSE-low (dividing) CD4+ T cells sorted from an allogeneic mixed lymphocyte reaction. Receptors were obtained from a human donor in good health; the cells came from an allogeneic mixed lymphocyte reaction.

The chain recombines TRBV21-1 with TRBJ1-3; the table names TRBD1, a call not compared with the DNA. TRBV21-1 is a recognized pseudogene. This CDR3 is built from 16 residues. The CDR3 reads CAKTRDRTNSGNTIYF. Written as DNA, the CDR3 is TGTGCCAAAACCCGGGACAGGACGAACTCTGGAAACACCATATATTTT.

J is TRBJ2-1 and V is TRBV7-2; 9 positions match TRBD1. The V gene end was trimmed by 1 base and the J gene end by 7 bases; junction bases not matched to a gene: 5. This CDR3 contains 15 residues. Germline V gene sequence: CDR1 SGHTA, CDR2 FQGNSA. The CDR3, as DNA: TGTGCCAGCAGCTTAGGGGGACAGGGAGGTAATGAGCAGTTCTTC. This gives the protein CASSLGGQGGNEQFF.

This chain joins TRBV15 and TRBJ2-7; possibly TRBD1 for D (6 bases). There are 16 residues in the CDR3. V was clipped by 0 bases and J by 1 base, with 13 bases between them. In germline, CDR1 is LNHNV, CDR2 YYDKDF (reference sequence). CDR3 coding DNA: TGTGCCACCAGCAGAGATCGTCAGGGGTTTTCCTACGAGCAGTACTTC. This gives the protein CATSRDRQGFSYEQYF. Based on the CDR3 plus reference TRBV15 and TRBJ2-7, the full variable domain is DAMVIQNPRYQVTQFGKPVTLSCSQTLNHNVMYWYQQKSSQAPKLLFHYYDKDFNNEADTPDNFQSRRPNTSFCFLDIRSPGLGDTAMYLCATSRDRQGFSYEQYFGPGTRLTVT.

The rearrangement links TRBV9 to TRBJ2-3, with no clear D. V gave up 0 bases and J gave up 6 bases, with 11 bases separating them. The CDR3 runs to 14 residues. Germline loops: CDR1 SGDLS, CDR2 YYNGEE. The CDR3 sequence: CASSVGSLWDTQYF. DNA of the CDR3: TGTGCCAGCAGCGTAGGGTCTCTTTGGGATACGCAGTATTTT.

The chain uses TRBV2 and TRBJ2-1; 8 nucleotides match TRBD2. This CDR3 has 14 residues. Trimming removed 9 bases from V and 6 bases from J; junction bases left unmatched: 10. CDR1 and CDR2 (germline): SNHLY, FYNNEI. The CDR3: CARQLGLALNEQFF. The CDR3 DNA reads as TGTGCCAGGCAACTAGGACTAGCCCTCAATGAGCAGTTCTTC. Combining the CDR3 with reference TRBV2 and TRBJ2-1 gives the whole variable domain EPEVTQTPSHQVTQMGQEVILRCVPISNHLYFYWYRQILGQKVEFLVSFYNNEISEKSEIFDDQFSVERPDGSNFTLKIRSTKLEDSAMYFCARQLGLALNEQFFGPGTRLTVL.

This clone was counted between two and nine times. This rearrangement joins TRBV11-2 to TRBJ1-1, with D tentatively TRBD1 (6 bases). Trimming removed 4 bases at V and 2 bases at J, with 11 bases between. This CDR3 region has 14 residues. From germline, CDR1 is SGHAT and CDR2 FQNNGV. The CDR3 DNA sequence: TGTGCCAGCAGCTACGTGGGGGCAAACACTGAAGCTTTCTTT. It specifies CASSYVGANTEAFF.

J is TRBJ1-5 and V is TRBV2, with unresolved D. Trimming took off 6 bases at V and 0 bases at J, with 6 bases between the two ends. Germline V gene data show CDR1 as SNHLY and CDR2 as FYNNEI. The CDR3 runs 13 residues. The CDR3 coding sequence is TGTGCCAGCAGCGGGAGTAGCAATCAGCCCCAGCATTTT. It codes for CASSGSSNQPQHF.

The chain combines TRBV6-6 with TRBJ1-5; D gene uncertain. V lost 0 bases and J lost 7, with 4 bases in between. CDR1 MNHNY and CDR2 SVGAGI come from the germline V gene (reference sequence). This CDR3 is built from 12 residues. The CDR3 region has the DNA TGTGCCAGCAGTTACTCAAGGCAGCCCCAGCATTTT. Protein: CASSYSRQPQHF.

The CDR3 loop is CATSDSPANYGYTF. The CDR3 region has the DNA TGTGCCACCTCGGACAGCCCGGCTAACTATGGCTACACCTTC. This rearrangement joins TRBV19 to TRBJ1-2; weak D call: TRBD1 (6 bases). Germline loops: CDR1 LNHDA, CDR2 SQIVND (reference sequence). The CDR3 loop spans 14 amino acids. Trimming took off 10 bases at V and 0 bases at J, with 15 bases between the two ends.

This clone is large. The chain is built from TRBV19 and TRBJ1-5; 7 nucleotides align to TRBD1. CDR1 is LNHDA, CDR2 SQIVND, per germline (reference sequence). The CDR3 loop spans 13 amino acids. The trim removed 9 bases at V and 5 bases at J, leaving 7 bases unmatched. The CDR3 reads CASGDRQDQPQHF. In DNA form, the CDR3 reads TGTGCCAGCGGGGACAGACAAGATCAGCCCCAGCATTTT.

The sample holds a few counts of this clone. The chain carries TRBV9 and TRBJ1-2; maybe TRBD1 (5 bases). The V end was cut by 3 bases, the J end by 8 bases, with 23 bases between. This CDR3 contains 16 residues. Germline CDR1 is SGDLS and CDR2 is YYNGEE. As DNA, the CDR3 is TGTGCCAGCAGCGCCTTTCAAGACAGCCTTCGGTGGGGCTACACCTTC. This codes for CASSAFQDSLRWGYTF.

This clone has more than one count but fewer than ten. The rearrangement uses TRBV14 and TRBJ2-2, with TRBD1 as a possible D gene (5 bases). The CDR3 loop spans 13 amino acids. Per germline, CDR1 SGHDN and CDR2 FVKESK. V was clipped by 4 bases and J by 8 bases, with 11 bases between them. The CDR3 loop is CASSRGALGELFF. The DNA of the CDR3 is TGTGCCAGCAGCCGGGGCGCCCTTGGGGAGCTGTTTTTT.

This clone was recorded a few times. The chain employs TRBV9 and TRBJ2-5; 11 bases are shared with TRBD2. This CDR3 comprises 16 residues. Germline V lookup: CDR1 SGDLS, CDR2 YYNGEE. The V segment lost 0 bases and the J segment 5 bases; nucleotides outside the gene matches: 6. For the CDR3, the DNA is TGTGCCAGCAGCGTAGATAGCGGGGGGGCCGGGGAGACCCAGTACTTC. It yields the protein CASSVDSGGAGETQYF.

The chain employs TRBV10-2 and TRBJ2-5, with 9 nucleotides matching TRBD2. V lost 6 bases, J lost 2 bases, and 1 base stayed unmatched. This CDR3 spans 13 amino acids. Germline V gene data show CDR1 as WSHSY and CDR2 as SAAADI. CDR3 residues: CASRGLAQETQYF. DNA of the CDR3: TGCGCCAGCAGGGGACTAGCTCAAGAGACCCAGTACTTC.

The chain combines TRBV5-4 with TRBJ2-3; 8 nucleotides line up with TRBD2. After removal of 4 bases from V and 0 bases from J, the junction contained 7 bases not matched to a gene. This CDR3 region has 16 residues. CDR1 is SGHNT, CDR2 YYREEE, per germline (reference sequence). CDR3 sequence (DNA): TGTGCCAGCAGCCCCAGCGGGACTAGAAGCACAGATACGCAGTATTTT. Translating it yields CASSPSGTRSTDTQYF.

This clone appeared once. This rearrangement joins TRBV7-1 to TRBJ2-3, with 7 positions matching TRBD1. TRBV7-1 is an ORF, and what it does is uncertain. The trim removed 5 bases at V and 4 bases at J, leaving 3 bases unmatched. CDR3 length equals 13 residues. As DNA, the CDR3 is TGTGCCAGCAGCCCACAGGGGCCAGATACGCAGTATTTT. Translated, it gives CASSPQGPDTQYF.

The chain links TRBV6-5 to TRBJ1-2; no reliable D call. Germline CDR1 MNHEY, CDR2 SVGAGI. V gave up 7 bases and J gave up 2 bases, with 14 bases separating them. The CDR3 spans 14 residues. CDR3 protein: CASNNLETNYGYTF. The CDR3 nucleotides are TGTGCCAGCAATAACCTCGAGACAAACTATGGCTACACCTTC.

V and J are TRBV5-4 and TRBJ2-3; D uncertain. CDR1 is SGHNT and CDR2 is YYREEE in the germline V gene (reference sequence). CDR3 length: 13 amino acids. With 4 bases removed from V and 5 bases from J, the gap between germline ends came to 11 bases. The CDR3 loop is CASSQDRGDTQYF. CDR3 bases: TGTGCCAGCAGCCAAGACCGTGGAGATACGCAGTATTTT.

This clone was counted a few times. The chain is built from TRBV7-2 and TRBJ1-1; D gene uncertain. Germline V gene data show CDR1 as SGHTA and CDR2 as FQGNSA. CDR3 length: 15 amino acids. V was cut by 2 bases and J by 0 bases, with 10 bases left in between. The CDR3 bases are TGTGCCAGCAGCTTATATGGCAGTCTGAACACTGAAGCTTTCTTT. This translates into CASSLYGSLNTEAFF.

Written as DNA, the CDR3 is TGTGCCAGCAGTTTAGCGGGGGGGCCGGACGAGCAGTACTTC. This sequence encodes CASSLAGGPDEQYF. The chain joins TRBV21-1 to TRBJ2-7; no DNA check was done on the table's D call, TRBD2. TRBV21-1 is reported as a pseudogene. The CDR3 has 14 amino acids.

This chain links TRBV6-5 with TRBJ1-2; D is uncertain. The CDR3 has 8 amino acids. Trimming took 10 bases from V and 13 from J, leaving 10 bases between them. CDR1 MNHEY and CDR2 SVGAGI come from the germline V gene. DNA for the CDR3: TGTGCCACAGGCGGTAGCACCTTC. Protein product: CATGGSTF.